The next 6 T cell receptor beta chains were all read from a single sample in a study of shared clonotypes between healthy human individuals. The naive CD8 population came from CD45RO-negative cells selected for CCR7, without terminally differentiated effector memory CD45RA+ cells. The method was immunoSEQ multiplex PCR; TCRdb's version includes in-frame clones alone and lacks a portion of them. In the table there are 2 million to 2.5 million clones, roughly 91% of which are singletons. The sample comprised naive CD8+ T cells from PBMCs. The origin of the receptors is a man aged 18 to 30 in good health. Some clones in this sample may be carry-over from other donors' samples.

DNA for the CDR3: TGTGCCAGCAGTTCCCGGGCAGTCGGTTACAATGAGCAGTTCTTC. Residues: CASSSRAVGYNEQFF. The rearrangement uses TRBV6-6 and TRBJ2-1; D uncertain. The V and J ends lost 4 bases and 4 bases respectively, with 14 bases between them. The CDR3 contains 15 residues. The germline CDR1 and CDR2 sequences are MNHNY and SVGAGI (reference sequence).

J is TRBJ1-2 and V is TRBV4-3; a weak D match, TRBD1 (5 bases). V gave up 1 base and J gave up 0 bases, with 9 bases separating them. Germline loops: CDR1 LGHNA, CDR2 YSLEER. The CDR3 runs to 15 residues. CDR3 residues: CASSQGTLANYGYTF. Here the CDR3 DNA reads TGCGCCAGCAGCCAAGGGACACTAGCTAACTATGGCTACACCTTC.

This clone showed up just once. The chain employs TRBV6-5 and TRBJ1-1; TRBD1 matches at 7 bases. The V gene's germline CDR1 is MNHEY and CDR2 SVGAGI. Trimming took 7 bases from V and 5 from J; bases not matched to a gene: 10. The length of the CDR3 is 14 residues. The CDR3 here is CASTLNPGGTEAFF. The CDR3 bases are TGTGCCAGCACCCTAAACCCAGGGGGGACTGAAGCTTTCTTT.

This clone was detected once. V is TRBV19 and J is TRBJ1-5; D is uncertain. V lost 3 bases, J lost 7 bases, and 13 bases lay in between. This CDR3 spans 14 amino acids. From germline, CDR1 is LNHDA and CDR2 SQIVND (reference sequence). DNA of the CDR3: TGTGCCAGTAGTATCTCACTCGACCCACAGCCCCAGCATTTT. It is translated as CASSISLDPQPQHF.

This rearrangement joins TRBV19 to TRBJ1-5; no firm D call. Germline lookup yields CDR1 LNHDA and CDR2 SQIVND (reference sequence). The CDR3 is 14 residues long. V was cut by 10 bases and J by 3 bases, with 16 bases left in between. The DNA of the CDR3 is TGTGCCACAAATGCCGGACGCCTCAATCAGCCCCAGCATTTT. Translation: CATNAGRLNQPQHF.

This sequence joins TRBV4-1 and TRBJ2-7, with TRBD2 matching over 15 bases. The ends lost 6 bases at V and 7 bases at J; junction bases unmatched: 4. Germline assignment: CDR1 MGHRA and CDR2 YSYEKL. This CDR3 is built from 14 residues. CDR3 in amino acids: CASREGLAGGEQYF. Here the CDR3 DNA reads TGCGCCAGCAGAGAGGGACTAGCGGGAGGAGAGCAGTACTTC.